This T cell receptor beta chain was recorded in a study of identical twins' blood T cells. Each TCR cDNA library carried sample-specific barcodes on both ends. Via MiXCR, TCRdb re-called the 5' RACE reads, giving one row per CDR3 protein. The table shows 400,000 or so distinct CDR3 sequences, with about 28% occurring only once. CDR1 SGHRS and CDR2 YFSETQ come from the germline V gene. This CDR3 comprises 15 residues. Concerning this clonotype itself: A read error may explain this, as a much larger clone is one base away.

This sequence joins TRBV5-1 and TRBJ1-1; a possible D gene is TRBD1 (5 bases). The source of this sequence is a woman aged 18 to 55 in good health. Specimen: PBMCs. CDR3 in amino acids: CGSSSGHRVNTEAFF. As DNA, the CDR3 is TGCGGCAGCAGCTCAGGACATCGGGTGAACACTGAAGCTTTCTTT.